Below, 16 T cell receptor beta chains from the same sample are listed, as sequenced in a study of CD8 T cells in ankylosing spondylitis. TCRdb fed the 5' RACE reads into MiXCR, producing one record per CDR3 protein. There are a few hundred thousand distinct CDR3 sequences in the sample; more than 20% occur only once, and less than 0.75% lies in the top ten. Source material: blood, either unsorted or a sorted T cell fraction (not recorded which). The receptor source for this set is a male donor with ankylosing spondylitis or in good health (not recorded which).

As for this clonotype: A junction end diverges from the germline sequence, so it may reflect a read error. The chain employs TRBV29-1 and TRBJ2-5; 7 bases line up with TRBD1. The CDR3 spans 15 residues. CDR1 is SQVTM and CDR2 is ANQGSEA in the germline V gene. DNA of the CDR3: TGTAGCGTCACGGTTGAACAGGGGTTTAAGGAGACCCAGTACTTC. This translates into CSVTVEQGFKETQYF.

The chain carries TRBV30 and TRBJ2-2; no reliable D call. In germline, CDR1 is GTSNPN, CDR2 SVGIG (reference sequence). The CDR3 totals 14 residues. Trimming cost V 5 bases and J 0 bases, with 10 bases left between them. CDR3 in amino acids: CAWGQGPNTGELFF. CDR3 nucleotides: TGTGCCTGGGGCCAAGGACCGAACACCGGGGAGCTGTTTTTT.

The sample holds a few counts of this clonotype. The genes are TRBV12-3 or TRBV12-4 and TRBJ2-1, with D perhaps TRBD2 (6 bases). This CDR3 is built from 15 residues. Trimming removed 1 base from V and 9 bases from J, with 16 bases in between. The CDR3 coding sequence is TGTGCCAGCAGTTTAGGGCAGACTAGTGGGACTGAGCAGTTCTTC. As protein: CASSLGQTSGTEQFF.

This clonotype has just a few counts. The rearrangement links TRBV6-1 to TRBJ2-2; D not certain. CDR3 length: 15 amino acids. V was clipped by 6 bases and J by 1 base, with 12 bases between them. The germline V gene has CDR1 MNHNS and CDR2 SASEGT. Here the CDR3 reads CASRRGTKNTGELFF. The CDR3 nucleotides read TGTGCCAGCAGGAGAGGCACCAAGAACACCGGGGAGCTGTTTTTT.

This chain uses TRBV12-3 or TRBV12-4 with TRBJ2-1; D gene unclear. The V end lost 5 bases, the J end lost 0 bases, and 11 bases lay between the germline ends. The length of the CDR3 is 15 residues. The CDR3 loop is CASSRLRLSYNEQFF. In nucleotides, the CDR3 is TGTGCCAGCAGTCGTCTCCGACTCTCCTACAATGAGCAGTTCTTC.

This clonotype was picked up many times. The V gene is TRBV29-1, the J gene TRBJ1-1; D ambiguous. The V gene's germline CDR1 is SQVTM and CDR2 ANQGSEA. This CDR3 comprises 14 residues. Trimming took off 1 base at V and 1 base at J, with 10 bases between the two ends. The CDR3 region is CSVEGAGKNTEAFF. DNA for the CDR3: TGCAGCGTTGAAGGGGCGGGAAAGAACACTGAAGCTTTCTTT.

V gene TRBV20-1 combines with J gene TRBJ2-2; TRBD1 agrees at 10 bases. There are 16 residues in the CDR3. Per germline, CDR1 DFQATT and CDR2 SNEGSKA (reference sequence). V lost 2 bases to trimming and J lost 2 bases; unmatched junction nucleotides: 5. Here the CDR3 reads CSARTRDRGNTGELFF. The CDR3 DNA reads TGCAGTGCTAGAACCCGGGACAGGGGTAACACCGGGGAGCTGTTTTTT.

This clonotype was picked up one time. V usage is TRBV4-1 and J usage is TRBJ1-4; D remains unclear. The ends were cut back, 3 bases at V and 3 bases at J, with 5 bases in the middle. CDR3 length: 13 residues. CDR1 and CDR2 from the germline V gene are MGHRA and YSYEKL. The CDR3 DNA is TGCGCCAGCAGCCAGGAGTCTAATGAAAAACTGTTTTTT. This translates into CASSQESNEKLFF.

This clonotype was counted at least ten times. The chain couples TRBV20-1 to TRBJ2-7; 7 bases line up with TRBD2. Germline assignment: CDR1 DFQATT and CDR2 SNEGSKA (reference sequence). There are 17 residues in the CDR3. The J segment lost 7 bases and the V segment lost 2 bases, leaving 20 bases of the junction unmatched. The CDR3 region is CSARPLSIRGDSLEQYF. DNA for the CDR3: TGCAGTGCTAGACCCCTCTCCATCCGGGGGGACTCGCTTGAGCAGTACTTC.

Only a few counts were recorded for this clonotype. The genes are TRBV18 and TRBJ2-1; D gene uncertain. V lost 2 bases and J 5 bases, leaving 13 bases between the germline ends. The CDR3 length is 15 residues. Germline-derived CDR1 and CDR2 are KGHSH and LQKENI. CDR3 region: CASSPDGRQNNEQFF. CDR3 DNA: TGTGCCAGCTCACCAGATGGCAGACAAAACAATGAGCAGTTCTTC.

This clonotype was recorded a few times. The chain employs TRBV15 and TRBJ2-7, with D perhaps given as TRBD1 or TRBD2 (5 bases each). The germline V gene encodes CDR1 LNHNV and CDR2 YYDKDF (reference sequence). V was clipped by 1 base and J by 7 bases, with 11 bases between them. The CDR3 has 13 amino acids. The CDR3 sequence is CATSRGGREEQYF. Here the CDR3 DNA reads TGTGCCACCAGCAGAGGGGGCCGGGAAGAGCAGTACTTC.

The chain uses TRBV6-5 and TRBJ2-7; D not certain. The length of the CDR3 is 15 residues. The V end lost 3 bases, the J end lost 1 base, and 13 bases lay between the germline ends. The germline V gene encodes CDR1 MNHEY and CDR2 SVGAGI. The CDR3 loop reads CASSYSSSRSYEQYF. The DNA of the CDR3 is TGTGCCAGCAGTTATTCGAGTAGCAGGTCCTACGAGCAGTACTTC.

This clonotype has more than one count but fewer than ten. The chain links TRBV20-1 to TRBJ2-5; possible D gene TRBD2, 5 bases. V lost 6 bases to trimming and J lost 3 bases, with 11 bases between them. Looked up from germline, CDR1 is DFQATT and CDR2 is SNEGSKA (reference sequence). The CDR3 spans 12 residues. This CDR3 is CSAPAGEETQYF. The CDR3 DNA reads TGCAGTGCCCCTGCCGGGGAAGAGACCCAGTACTTC.

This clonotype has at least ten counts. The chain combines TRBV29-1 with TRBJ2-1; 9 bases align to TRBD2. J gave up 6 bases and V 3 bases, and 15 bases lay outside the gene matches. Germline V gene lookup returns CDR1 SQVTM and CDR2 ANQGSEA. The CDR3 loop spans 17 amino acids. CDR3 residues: CSVDRGDLTSGTNEQFF. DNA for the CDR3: TGCAGCGTTGACCGCGGGGATTTGACTAGCGGAACCAATGAGCAGTTCTTC.

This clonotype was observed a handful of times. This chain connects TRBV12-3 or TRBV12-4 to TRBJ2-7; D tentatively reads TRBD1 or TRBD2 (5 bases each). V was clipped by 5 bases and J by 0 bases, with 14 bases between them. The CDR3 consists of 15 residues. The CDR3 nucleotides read TGTGCCAGCAGTACTCAGGGACGAGGCTCCTACGAGCAGTACTTC. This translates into CASSTQGRGSYEQYF.

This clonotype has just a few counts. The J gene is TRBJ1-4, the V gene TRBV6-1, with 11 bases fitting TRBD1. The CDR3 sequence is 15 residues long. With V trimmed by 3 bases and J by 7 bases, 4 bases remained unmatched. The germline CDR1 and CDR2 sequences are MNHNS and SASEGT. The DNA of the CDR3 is TGTGCCAGCAGTGATGGGGACAGGGGGGGTGAAAAACTGTTTTTT. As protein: CASSDGDRGGEKLFF.